This T cell receptor beta chain was sequenced for a study of post-analysis software for immune sequencing data. Study-wide findings and caveats: Five or six TRBV segments, TRBV5-6, TRBV5-1 and TRBV20-1 among them, were found more frequent in patients than controls.

As concerns this clonotype: Antigen: not known.

The V segment lost 0 bases and the J segment 1 base; nucleotides outside the gene matches: 3. The V gene's germline CDR1 is SGHRS and CDR2 YFSETQ. This CDR3 spans 15 amino acids. Carried by the TCR beta cDNA libraries were unique molecular identifiers. One entry per CDR3 protein, called by TCRdb with MiXCR from the PCR reads. This sample yields hundreds of thousands of distinct CDR3 sequences, of which around 50% are seen a single time; about 4.8% belongs to the top ten. The sequence came from a girl aged 10-17 years with multiple sclerosis. The J gene is TRBJ2-5, the V gene TRBV5-1; TRBD1 agrees at 7 bases. The material sequenced was blood. The CDR3 loop is CASSLVDRFQETQYF. The DNA for the CDR3 is TGCGCCAGCAGCTTGGTGGACAGGTTCCAAGAGACCCAGTACTTC.